This is a list of T cell receptor beta chains from one sample in a study of T cells in Graves' hyperthyroidism and ophthalmopathy. MiXCR, applied by TCRdb to the multiplex PCR reads, yields one record per CDR3 protein. The sample holds more than 40,000 distinct CDR3 sequences; roughly 49% are singletons and the top ten take roughly a third. The specimen sequenced was peripheral blood or thyroid tissue (not recorded which). The source is a woman in her 50s with Graves' hyperthyroidism. Both conserved end residues are part of each CDR3. The order of the fields is V gene, D gene, J gene, clone size, CDR3 DNA, CDR3 protein. D genes are given only for firm matches. Only part of the rows carry a size: once, few, many, or a class if the clone is expanded.

TRBV2	.	TRBJ2-5	few	TGTGCCAGCAGTCCCCTGACGGGCGGCAGTGAGACCCAGTACTTC	CASSPLTGGSETQYF
TRBV2	TRBD1	TRBJ1-1	.	TGTGCCAGCAGGGACAGGACGGTGAACACTGAAGCTTTCTTT	CASRDRTVNTEAFF
TRBV7-2	.	TRBJ1-1	many	TGTGCCAGCAGCTCGGACCCAGGACAGCCATCGAGCGAGGCATTT	CASSSDPGQPSSEAF
TRBV7-9	TRBD2	TRBJ2-5	.	TGTGCCAGCAGCTCAGTAGCGGGAGGGATGGAGACCCAGTACTTC	CASSSVAGGMETQYF
TRBV20-1	.	TRBJ1-1	many	TGCAGTGGGACAGATAACACTGAAGCTTTCTTT	CSGTDNTEAFF
TRBV5-6	.	TRBJ2-2	many	TGTGCCAGCAGCCCTACTCCCAGGGTGTGGGGCACCGGGGAGCCGTTTTTT	CASSPTPRVWGTGEPFF
TRBV10-2	.	TRBJ1-1	few	TGCGCCAGCAGTGGACGGTTGGACACTGAAGCTTTCTTT	CASSGRLDTEAFF
TRBV20-1	.	TRBJ2-1	many	TGCAGTGCCCATGGGGCCTCCTACAATGAGCAGTTCTTC	CSAHGASYNEQFF
TRBV20-1	.	TRBJ1-3	many	TGCAGTGCCAGACAGAGCCCCGGCTCTGGAAACACCATATATTTT	CSARQSPGSGNTIYF
TRBV30	.	TRBJ1-6	many	TGTGCCTGGAACGGTGTTCTTTCCTATAATTCACCCCTCCACTTT	CAWNGVLSYNSPLHF
TRBV20-1	TRBD2	TRBJ2-7	.	TGCAGTGCTATGACTAGCGGGAGCAGAGTACAGTACTTC	CSAMTSGSRVQYF
TRBV7-6	.	TRBJ2-2	.	TGTGCCAGCAGCTTAGCAGCGGTGAAGCCCGGGGAGCTGTTTTTT	CASSLAAVKPGELFF
TRBV10-3	TRBD1	TRBJ1-2	.	TGTGCTAGATCATTCCGGGACAGGATAGACTATGGCTACACCTTC	CARSFRDRIDYGYTF
TRBV2	.	TRBJ1-5	.	TGTGCCAGCAGTGAAGATCTGGGACAGCCCCAGCATTTT	CASSEDLGQPQHF
TRBV7-3	.	TRBJ1-1	many	TGTGCCAGCAGTCGGGGCATGAACACTGAAGCTTTCTTT	CASSRGMNTEAFF
TRBV24-1	.	TRBJ2-6	.	TGTGCCACCAGTGATTCAGACAGCTCTGGGGCCAACGTCCTGACTTTC	CATSDSDSSGANVLTF
TRBV19	.	TRBJ1-2	many	TGTGCCAGTAGTAGAAGACAGGCGGCTCTGGCTAACTATGGCTACACCTTC	CASSRRQAALANYGYTF
TRBV6-6	TRBD1	TRBJ2-7	many	TGTGCCATCCGCCATTCAGGGGGCCCTAGCTCCTACGAGCAGTACTTC	CAIRHSGGPSSYEQYF
TRBV2	.	TRBJ2-7	.	TGTGCCAGCACTAGCGGGACAGGCGAGCAGTACTTC	CASTSGTGEQYF
TRBV29-1	TRBD1	TRBJ1-2	.	TGCAGCGACACCGGGACAGGCTATGGCTACACCTTC	CSDTGTGYGYTF
TRBV20-1	.	TRBJ2-5	.	TGCAGTGCCAGACAGGCCCTGGCGGGCAGAGAGACCCAGTACTTC	CSARQALAGRETQYF
TRBV19	.	TRBJ2-7	.	TGTGCCAGTAGTAATCGGAGCAGGACGGGACCGGGCGACGAGCGGTACTTC	CASSNRSRTGPGDERYF
TRBV6-5	TRBD1	TRBJ2-5	once	TGTGCCAGCAGTCGACAGGGGTTCGGTTTCGAGACCCAGTACTTC	CASSRQGFGFETQYF
TRBV7-9	TRBD1	TRBJ1-5	few	TGTGCCAGCAGCTCCGACAGGGGGCGGCCCCAGCATTTT	CASSSDRGRPQHF
TRBV20-1	.	TRBJ2-7	many	TGCAGTGCTAGACTAACGCGTTGGGGGCAAAACGAGCAGTACTTC	CSARLTRWGQNEQYF
TRBV7-9	.	TRBJ2-5	.	TGTGCCAGCAGCTTATTGGAGACCCAGTACTTC	CASSLLETQYF
TRBV5-1	TRBD1	TRBJ2-7	few	TGCGCCAGCAGGGAGCCGGGACAGGGGGCAGGGTACGAGCAGTACTTC	CASREPGQGAGYEQYF
TRBV3-1	TRBD1	TRBJ1-5	.	TGTGCCAGCAGCCAACTTTACAGGGGGCAGGGCAATCAGCCCCAGCATTTT	CASSQLYRGQGNQPQHF
TRBV7-2	.	TRBJ2-5	many	TGTGCCAGCAGCTTAGGGGGTATGGAGACCCAGTACTTC	CASSLGGMETQYF
TRBV28	.	TRBJ1-1	many	TGTGCCAGCAGTTTAAGGCAGAACACTGAAGCTTTCTTT	CASSLRQNTEAFF
TRBV20-1	.	TRBJ2-7	many	TGCAGTGCTAGGGTAGGGCAGCTCTACGAGCAGTACTTC	CSARVGQLYEQYF
TRBV28	TRBD1	TRBJ2-5	many	TGTGCCAGCAGTTTAGGGACAGGGGGCCTGGAGACCCAGTACTTC	CASSLGTGGLETQYF
TRBV19	.	TRBJ2-6	many	TGTGCCAGTAGTATCGGCGGGACTGGGGCCAACGTCCTGACTTTC	CASSIGGTGANVLTF
TRBV5-4	.	TRBJ2-6	.	TGTGCCAGCAGCCTAGAAGGGGGGAGGGACACCGGGGCCAACGTCCTGACTTTC	CASSLEGGRDTGANVLTF
TRBV29-1	.	TRBJ2-3	many	TGCAGCGTTGAAGGGACGGCAGATACGCAGTATTTT	CSVEGTADTQYF
TRBV18	TRBD1	TRBJ2-7	.	TGTGCCAGCTCTCCGACCACAGGGGATTCCTCCGAGCAGTACTTC	CASSPTTGDSSEQYF
TRBV6-1	.	TRBJ1-1	.	TGCGCCAGCCTCACTTGGACGGTGAACACTGAAGTTTTCTTT	CASLTWTVNTEVFF
TRBV10-3	.	TRBJ1-2	.	TGTGCCATCAGTGAGATCAGCTCCGGCTACACCTTC	CAISEISSGYTF
TRBV6-5	.	TRBJ1-5	many	TGTGCCAGCAGGGCACAGGGTGGCAATCAGCCCCAGCATTTT	CASRAQGGNQPQHF
TRBV7-9	TRBD1	TRBJ2-7	.	TGTGCCAGCAGCTCCGGACAGGGCCGGCAGTACTTC	CASSSGQGRQYF
TRBV5-6	TRBD1	TRBJ1-2	many	TGTGCCAGCAGCTTTCGGGACAGGGGGCCAAAAGGCTACACCTTC	CASSFRDRGPKGYTF
TRBV20-1	TRBD2	TRBJ2-7	.	TGCAGTGCTGCTCTAGCGGGAGGGGTTGTCGAGCAGTACTTC	CSAALAGGVVEQYF
TRBV7-9	.	TRBJ1-1	many	TGTGCCAGCAGCCTCCCAACCTTAGGCTCTGAAGCTTTCTTT	CASSLPTLGSEAFF
TRBV12-3/TRBV12-4	.	TRBJ1-1	many	TGTGCCAGCAAAGGGACCTACACTGAAGCTTTCTTT	CASKGTYTEAFF
TRBV29-1	TRBD1	TRBJ1-2	.	TGCAGCACCCCGGGAGGGGGCCGTGGCTATGGCTACACCTTC	CSTPGGGRGYGYTF
TRBV2	.	TRBJ2-3	many	TGTGCCAGCAGTGAATCCCGTATGGGTACGCAGTATTTT	CASSESRMGTQYF
TRBV19	TRBD1	TRBJ1-2	many	TGTGCCAGTAGCGGACAGGGCGAATATGGCTACACCTTC	CASSGQGEYGYTF
TRBV7-2	TRBD1	TRBJ1-2	.	TGTGCCAGCAGCCCTGCAGGGGGCGACTATGGCTACACCTTC	CASSPAGGDYGYTF
TRBV10-2	TRBD1	TRBJ2-5	.	TGTGCCAGCAGTACTAGACAGGGGAGGGAGACCCAGTACTTC	CASSTRQGRETQYF
TRBV5-1	.	TRBJ2-7	few	TGCGCCAGCAGCCCCCTGGCCTACTTC	CASSPLAYF
TRBV7-2	TRBD2	TRBJ2-5	.	TGTGCCAGCAGCGAGGGACTAGCGGGAGGAGCGAGGTGGGAGACCCAGTACTTC	CASSEGLAGGARWETQYF
TRBV10-3	.	TRBJ2-7	medium-sized	TGTGCCAGCGGGACTTTAACCTACGAGCAGTACTTC	CASGTLTYEQYF
TRBV13	TRBD1	TRBJ2-7	many	TGTGCCAGCAGCTCAGGCGTGGGACAGGGGAACTACGAGCAGTACTTC	CASSSGVGQGNYEQYF
TRBV7-7	.	TRBJ1-5	.	TGTGCTAGCAGCTTATTCGAGTTGGAGGCCCAGCCCCAGCATTTT	CASSLFELEAQPQHF
TRBV6-5	TRBD2	TRBJ2-5	.	TGTGCCAGCAGTTACGGACTAGCGGGACGGGAGACCCAGTACTTC	CASSYGLAGRETQYF
TRBV9	.	TRBJ1-4	many	TGTGCCAGCAGCGTCGCCCCGAATGAAAAACTGTTTTTT	CASSVAPNEKLFF
TRBV6-5	TRBD2	TRBJ2-5	once	TGTGCCAGCAGTTCACCCCTCCTAGCGGGAGGGCCGGAAGAGACCCAGTACTTC	CASSSPLLAGGPEETQYF